This T cell receptor beta chain stems from a study of control samples from healthy donors and cancer patients. Germline V CDR1 and CDR2: SQVTM, ANQGSEA. This CDR3 comprises 11 residues. V shed 4 bases and J shed 3 bases, with 7 bases lying between them. Only in-frame clones appear in the TCRdb table, and some are missing; sequencing was by immunoSEQ multiplex PCR. The sample holds about 94,000 clones; about nine tenths are singletons and the top ten take over 3%. The source material was blood. The V call is TRBV29-1, the J call TRBJ2-7, with D hard to call. The TCR comes from a woman between 18 and 30 years old in good health. The CDR3 coding sequence is TGCAGCGTTGGCTCGCGCTACGAGCAGTACTTC. The encoded protein is CSVGSRYEQYF.